This T cell receptor beta chain was recorded in a study of cytomegalovirus exposure and HLA in healthy donors. PCR used 60 Vbeta primers and 13 Jbeta primers. Only in-frame clones appear in the TCRdb table, and some are missing; sequencing was by immunoSEQ multiplex PCR. This sample has about 160,000 clones; approximately 78% occur once, and the top ten carry 1.4%. Study results and caveats: Presence/absence results assume similar sequencing depth per donor, which may not hold. Associated with cytomegalovirus, according to the listing, were fewer than 200 TCR beta chains.

This CDR3 is 18 amino acids long. Germline CDR1 is LGHNA and CDR2 is YSLEER. J was trimmed by 3 bases and V by 1 base; bases with no gene match: 7. About this clone itself: The antigen is unknown.

The gene calls are TRBV4-3 and TRBJ2-6, with 9 bases matching TRBD1. The sequenced material came from PBMCs. This clonotype originated in a male donor in good health and CMV-seronegative. Here the CDR3 reads CASSQGTGDLLGANVLTF. The DNA of the CDR3 is TGCGCCAGCAGCCAAGGGACAGGGGATTTGCTTGGGGCCAACGTCCTGACTTTC.